This T cell receptor beta chain was recorded in a study of T cells in Graves' hyperthyroidism and ophthalmopathy (dated by TCRdb to between 2018 and 2020). Concerning the study at large: Peripheral blood samples were taken at the time of initial diagnosis, prior to any treatment. A discovery cohort of about 100 patients, roughly 40 with Graves' ophthalmopathy and under 60 with stable Graves' hyperthyroidism, was used to find distinguishing TCR V-J signatures. Whether ophthalmopathy could be predicted prospectively was tested in an independent validation cohort made up of some 20 hyperthyroidism patients plus 17 patients who later progressed to ophthalmopathy. For training and testing, the approximately 92 patients in the discovery cohort were randomly divided in a 7:3 ratio. In addition, the study compared T-cell repertoires in thyroid tissue and in blood from six Graves' hyperthyroidism patients. After sampling, hyperthyroidism patients received methimazole starting at 30 mg daily, and ophthalmopathy patients received high-dose intravenous methylprednisolone. According to the paper, TCR Vbeta CDR3 sequencing was carried out on over 130 peripheral blood samples, which came from fewer than 50 ophthalmopathy, 70 to 80 hyperthyroidism and roughly 17 progressor patients. What the authors observed across the whole study: In validation, the model predicted progression to ophthalmopathy a median of about 6.8 months before onset, with approximately 68% sensitivity and about 72% specificity. Most expanded thyroid clonotypes (frequency above 0.001) were also detected in blood, suggesting blood repertoires may reflect thyroid immune responses. A 13 V-J signature model separated ophthalmopathy from stable hyperthyroidism, with roughly 88% sensitivity and 81.08% specificity in cross-validation and 80%/75% in testing. No statistical method was used to fix the sample size in advance, and group allocation was not hidden from the investigators.

TCR beta CDR3 regions were amplified from RNA transcripts. The TCR CDR3 was subjected to a first round of RT-PCR using the HTBI primer set and the Qiagen OneStep RT-PCR kit. The libraries were constructed in a second round of multiplex PCR and then size-selected and purified. The libraries were sequenced on an Illumina HiSeq2000 using paired-end 100 bp reads. Concerning the study's data processing: SOAPnuke was used to process the raw data, throwing out any read that contained adapters or uncalled bases, had a mean Phred below 15, or lacked an exact constant-primer or identifier match. High-quality paired reads were merged using COPE v1.2.5, and each unique nucleotide sequence was defined as a clonotype. MiTCR v1.1 was used to align clonotypes to the IMGT TRBV, TRBD and TRBJ reference segments. The analysis was restricted to V-J combinations with a frequency above 0.0001, which together covered 99.2% of the repertoires. A TCS score was defined as the ratio of F50 (clonal expansion) to E x V (chaos), with BLOSUM62-based TCRdist applied between CDR3 peptides within each V-J. Welch's t-statistics and random forest reduced some 510 V-J features to 10 to 15, which were used in a naive Bayes classifier (R e1071). Using fastp trimming at Q25 and MiXCR clonotype assembly, TCRdb reanalyzed the public sequencing data and kept in-frame beta chains. Each CDR3 protein gets just one entry, which takes the most common genes and DNA from the rows behind it. TCRdb's processing, not the authors' own work, is the source of the V and J calls. Across this sample there are under 250,000 distinct CDR3 sequences, with roughly a sixth seen only once. Roughly 55% of the sample goes to the ten largest clones.

This clonotype was picked up many times. Its specific antigen is unknown. The sample holds no much larger clone one base away, and base qualities are not on file. Stable Graves' hyperthyroidism was defined as the absence of progression to ophthalmopathy over 18 months of follow-up. Hyperthyroidism patients were newly diagnosed, had a disease duration of under 2 months, and were aged 18 to 65 years. The study excluded patients with uncontrolled infections, other autoimmune diseases, pregnancy or lactation. Diagnoses were based on clinical symptoms, serum thyroxine and TRAb, thyroid ultrasound and orbital computed tomography. PBMCs were isolated from 8 to 10 ml of fresh peripheral blood by Ficoll-Paque density gradient centrifugation. Total RNA was extracted using Trizol reagent, and RNA quality was assessed on an Agilent 2100 Bioanalyzer. V loses 4 bases, J loses 5 bases, and the germline ends lie 6 bases apart. The CDR3 starts with the cysteine, ends with the phenylalanine, and has 13 residues. The only DNA kept is the CDR3, 39 bases in frame from the first base. CDR1 and CDR2 were assigned from the germline V gene as SNHLY and FYNNEI.

The chain employs TRBV2 and TRBJ1-6, with no confident D gene call. The sample taken for sequencing was blood. The sequence was obtained from a woman aged 50 to 65 with Graves' hyperthyroidism. The DNA reads as follows: TGTGCCAGCAGTGTCAAGGATAATTCACCCCTCCACTTT. Translation gives CASSVKDNSPLHF.